These 25 T cell receptor beta chains came from one sample sequenced in a study of blood T cell repertoires in COVID-19. Method: immunoSEQ multiplex PCR; TCRdb's copy keeps in-frame clones and lacks some. The data contain some 290,000 clones, under 90% of them singletons. Specimen: peripheral blood. These receptor sequences come from a woman in her twenties or thirties with COVID-19, enrolled during active disease.

The chain recombines TRBV30 with TRBJ1-5; 9 bases map to TRBD1. From germline, CDR1 is GTSNPN and CDR2 SVGIG (reference sequence). The CDR3 has 18 amino acids. J was trimmed by 3 bases and V by 2 bases; bases with no gene match: 14. CDR3 sequence reads: CAWSFGTGSILSNQPQHF. CDR3 DNA: TGTGCCTGGAGTTTTGGGACAGGGTCGATCTTATCCAATCAGCCCCAGCATTTT.

CDR3 bases: TGCGCCAGAGAGGGGGATAGCAATCAGCCCCAGCATTTT. Translating gives CAREGDSNQPQHF. The chain joins TRBV5-1 to TRBJ1-5; tentatively, D is TRBD1 (6 bases). In germline, CDR1 is SGHRS, CDR2 YFSETQ. The CDR3 runs 13 residues. V lost 8 bases to trimming and J lost 0 bases, with 9 bases between them.

The chain carries TRBV7-3 and TRBJ2-5; 9 positions agree with TRBD1. This CDR3 has 15 residues. V shed 1 base and J 2 bases; nucleotides not matched to a gene: 2. Germline CDR1 is SGHTA and CDR2 is FQGTGA. The CDR3 loop reads CASSLSGTGQETQYF. The DNA of the CDR3 is TGTGCCAGCAGCTTAAGCGGGACAGGGCAAGAGACCCAGTACTTC. Together with reference TRBV7-3 and TRBJ2-5, the CDR3 gives the full variable domain: GAGVSQTPSNKVTEKGKYVELRCDPISGHTALYWYRQSLGQGPEFLIYFQGTGAADDSGLPNDRFFAVRPEGSVSTLKIQRTERGDSAVYLCASSLSGTGQETQYFGPGTRLLVL.

The rearrangement links TRBV3-1 (or the pseudogene TRBV3-2) to TRBJ2-1, with 12 bases aligning to TRBD2. The CDR3 loop spans 15 amino acids. V lost 1 base and J lost 7; bases outside the gene matches: 2. Germline assignment: CDR1 LGHDT and CDR2 YNNKEL (reference sequence). CDR3 region: CASSQGTSGINEQFF. The CDR3 bases are TGTGCCAGCAGCCAAGGGACTAGCGGGATAAATGAGCAGTTCTTC.

As regards this clone: The same CDR3 can be traced to other DNA sequences in this sample. The chain joins TRBV6-5 to TRBJ1-6, with 8 bases that match TRBD1. Germline V lookup: CDR1 MNHEY, CDR2 SVGAGI. V dropped 2 bases and J dropped 6; count of bases not matched to a gene: 6. The CDR3 totals 16 residues. The DNA for the CDR3 is TGTGCCAGCAGTTACCCCCCTGACAGGGGTAATTCACCCCTCCACTTT. As protein: CASSYPPDRGNSPLHF.

The chain carries TRBV4-1 and TRBJ2-1; tentatively, D is TRBD2 (6 bases). The germline gives CDR1 MGHRA, CDR2 YSYEKL. Trimming pared 1 base from V and 0 bases from J, leaving 13 bases between. This CDR3 contains 17 residues. The CDR3 is CASSQGGALSSYNEQFF. The CDR3 coding sequence is TGCGCCAGCAGCCAAGGCGGGGCCCTTAGCTCCTACAATGAGCAGTTCTTC.

In this sample, this clone turned up a few times. The J gene is TRBJ2-7, the V gene TRBV15, with a possible D match to TRBD1 (5 bases). There are 14 residues in the CDR3. CDR1 LNHNV and CDR2 YYDKDF come from the germline V gene (reference sequence). With 2 bases removed from V and 2 bases from J, the gap between germline ends came to 10 bases. CDR3 sequence: CATSRSTEAYEQYF. The DNA for the CDR3 is TGTGCCACCAGCAGATCGACAGAGGCCTACGAGCAGTACTTC.

The chain links TRBV14 to TRBJ1-1, with TRBD1 as a possible D gene (5 bases). The ends were cut back, 0 bases at V and 4 bases at J, with 9 bases in the middle. Looked up from germline, CDR1 is SGHDN and CDR2 is FVKESK. There are 14 residues in the CDR3. CDR3 loop: CASSQDWRGTEAFF. The CDR3 DNA reads as TGTGCCAGCAGCCAAGATTGGAGGGGCACTGAAGCTTTCTTT.

The gene calls are TRBV3-1 (or the pseudogene TRBV3-2) and TRBJ1-2, with D perhaps TRBD1 (5 bases). Germline CDR1 and CDR2: LGHDT and YNNKEL (reference sequence). V lost 0 bases to trimming and J lost 4 bases, with 18 bases between them. CDR3 length equals 17 residues. The CDR3 loop reads CASSQEVPRGDSYGYTF. CDR3 sequence (DNA): TGTGCCAGCAGCCAAGAGGTACCTCGTGGGGACTCCTATGGCTACACCTTC.

The chain links TRBV6-5 to TRBJ1-1; D not certain. The V gene lost 5 bases and the J gene lost 4 bases, with 17 bases spanning the gap. The CDR3 is 15 amino acids. Looked up from germline, CDR1 is MNHEY and CDR2 is SVGAGI. The DNA for the CDR3 is TGTGCCAGCAGTAATATTGTGCTGGGAGGCACTGAAGCTTTCTTT. Translated: CASSNIVLGGTEAFF.

This chain connects TRBV24-1 to TRBJ1-2; no definite D call. This CDR3 comprises 11 residues. From germline, CDR1 is KGHDR and CDR2 SFDVKD. The V gene lost 7 bases and the J gene lost 6 bases, with 8 bases spanning the gap. The CDR3 nucleotides read TGTGCCACCAGCGGTGTAGATGGCTACACCTTC. Protein sequence: CATSGVDGYTF.

This clone was observed a single time. The chain joins TRBV6-6 to TRBJ2-1; 7 bases map to TRBD2. The germline V gene has CDR1 MNHNY and CDR2 SVGAGI (reference sequence). The CDR3 is made up of 13 amino acids. J was trimmed by 6 bases and V by 2 bases; bases with no gene match: 1. DNA for the CDR3: TGTGCCAGCAGTTACGCGGGAGTCAATGAGCAGTTCTTC. Protein: CASSYAGVNEQFF.

CDR3 coding DNA: TGCAGCACGAACCAGGAAGCAACCAAAAACATTCAGTACTTC. It codes for CSTNQEATKNIQYF. The chain is built from TRBV29-1 and TRBJ2-4; D is ambiguous. V lost 8 bases and J 2 bases, leaving 16 bases between the germline ends. The CDR3 loop spans 14 amino acids. Per the germline V gene, CDR1 is SQVTM and CDR2 is ANQGSEA.

The genes are TRBV3-1 (or the pseudogene TRBV3-2) and TRBJ1-2, with D tentatively TRBD1 (6 bases). V was clipped by 1 base and J by 5 bases, with 11 bases between them. The CDR3 covers 14 residues. Germline V gives CDR1 LGHDT, CDR2 YNNKEL (reference sequence). CDR3 residues: CASSQASGVYGYTF. CDR3 nucleotide sequence: TGTGCCAGCAGCCAAGCTTCAGGGGTTTATGGCTACACCTTC.

The J gene is TRBJ1-1, the V gene TRBV28, with 8 bases matching TRBD1. J lost 3 bases, V lost 5 bases, and 8 bases had no gene match. This CDR3 is built from 15 residues. CDR1 and CDR2 (germline): MDHEN, SYDVKM. The CDR3 region is CASSHPRGQDTEAFF. The CDR3 nucleotides read TGTGCCAGCAGTCACCCCAGGGGGCAAGACACTGAAGCTTTCTTT.

This clone appeared once. The rearrangement joins TRBV15 to TRBJ2-1; 9 nucleotides line up with TRBD2. The germline V gene has CDR1 LNHNV and CDR2 YYDKDF (reference sequence). The CDR3 extends over 15 amino acids. Germline trimming cut 3 bases from V and 4 bases from J; bases unmatched to any gene: 4. The CDR3 reads CATSSRGGAYNEQFF. CDR3 DNA sequence: TGTGCCACCAGCAGCCGCGGGGGGGCGTACAATGAGCAGTTCTTC.

V usage is TRBV10-3 and J usage is TRBJ1-5; 10 bases match TRBD1. The CDR3 consists of 15 residues. Germline values: CDR1 ENHRY, CDR2 SYGVKD. The V gene end was trimmed by 6 bases and the J gene end by 6 bases; junction bases not matched to a gene: 8. CDR3 amino acids: CAIRAEGQGGQPQHF. CDR3 nucleotide sequence: TGTGCCATCAGGGCTGAAGGACAGGGGGGTCAGCCCCAGCATTTT.

The rearrangement joins TRBV3-1 (or the pseudogene TRBV3-2) to TRBJ1-2; 9 nucleotides agree with TRBD1. With 2 bases clipped from V and 2 bases from J, the junction kept 6 bases outside the gene matches. The CDR3 extends over 16 amino acids. CDR1 is LGHDT, CDR2 YNNKEL, per germline (reference sequence). The CDR3 coding sequence is TGTGCCAGCAGCCAAATGCTGACAGGGGGAAACTATGGCTACACCTTC. It is translated as CASSQMLTGGNYGYTF.

The rearrangement joins TRBV5-4 to TRBJ1-1; 7 bases are a match to TRBD1. This CDR3 region has 14 residues. Germline lookup yields CDR1 SGHNT and CDR2 YYREEE (reference sequence). V lost 4 bases, J lost 1 base, and 4 bases stayed unmatched. This CDR3 reads CASSPGQRNTEAFF. The CDR3 nucleotides read TGTGCCAGCAGCCCGGGACAGAGGAACACTGAAGCTTTCTTT.

The chain uses TRBV7-9 and TRBJ2-7; 10 positions agree with TRBD2. The trim removed 7 bases at V and 7 bases at J, leaving 13 bases unmatched. The CDR3 covers 15 residues. Germline CDR1 is SEHNR and CDR2 is FQNEAQ (reference sequence). The CDR3 DNA reads as TGTGCCAGCACCGAGTCAGCGGGAGGGCCGGAGGAGCAGTACTTC. Its protein product is CASTESAGGPEEQYF.

V gene TRBV7-2 combines with J gene TRBJ1-6; 9 bases are a match to TRBD1. Looked up from germline, CDR1 is SGHTA and CDR2 is FQGNSA. V shed 3 bases, J shed 9 bases, and the junction held 6 bases outside the gene matches. This CDR3 region has 15 residues. The DNA of the CDR3 is TGTGCCAGCAGCTTCCGGGACAGGGCCTTTTCACCCCTCCACTTT. Translated: CASSFRDRAFSPLHF.

The chain links TRBV6-1 to TRBJ2-3; D is unresolved. The V gene's germline CDR1 is MNHNS and CDR2 SASEGT. Deletions cut 1 base from V and 2 bases from J, with 4 bases between. The CDR3 runs 13 residues. The CDR3 DNA reads TGTGCCAGCAGTGAAGGTCTCACAGATACGCAGTATTTT. It codes for CASSEGLTDTQYF.

This sequence joins TRBV19 and TRBJ2-7, with D uncertain. The CDR3 length is 12 residues. CDR1 LNHDA and CDR2 SQIVND come from the germline V gene (reference sequence). The V gene lost 1 base and the J gene lost 12 bases, with 13 bases spanning the gap. DNA of the CDR3: TGTGCCAGTAGTATAGGATCGGCAGACTTGTACTTC. Its translation: CASSIGSADLYF. The full variable domain, in which reference TRBV19 and TRBJ2-7 provide the parts outside the CDR3, is DGGITQSPKYLFRKEGQNVTLSCEQNLNHDAMYWYRQDPGQGLRLIYYSQIVNDFQKGDIAEGYSVSREKKESFPLTVTSAQKNPTAFYLCASSIGSADLYFGPGTRLTVT.

This chain connects TRBV2 to TRBJ2-2, with 10 bases fitting TRBD2. The CDR3 consists of 15 residues. V shed 4 bases and J 3 bases; nucleotides not matched to a gene: 2. Germline V gives CDR1 SNHLY, CDR2 FYNNEI. The CDR3 loop is CASSASGRDTGELFF. The CDR3 nucleotides read TGTGCCAGCAGTGCCAGCGGGAGGGACACCGGGGAGCTGTTTTTT.

V and J are TRBV10-1 and TRBJ2-1, with TRBD2 matching over 9 bases. J gave up 8 bases and V 0 bases, and 8 bases lay outside the gene matches. In germline, CDR1 is WNHNN, CDR2 SYGVQD (reference sequence). This CDR3 spans 16 amino acids. As DNA, the CDR3 is TGCGCCAGCAGTGAGTCGAAAGCTAGCGGGAATGATGAGCAGTTCTTC. The encoded protein is CASSESKASGNDEQFF.